The following is a TCR beta chain sequence with its context. This record belongs to a study of T-cell reconstitution after alpha-beta-depleted transplantation in children. Preparation of the TCRbeta library used unique molecular identifiers. TCRdb called the PCR reads again in MiXCR, with one record for every CDR3 protein. Here the sample spans about 370,000 distinct CDR3 sequences, roughly 22% being singletons. This CDR3 has 15 amino acids. The ends were cut back, 6 bases at V and 5 bases at J, with 17 bases in the middle. CDR1 and CDR2 (germline): KGHSH, LQKENI. The TCR sequence derives from a human donor who donated a stem cell graft to a child with acute myeloid leukemia. The sequences come from PBMCs from the stem cell graft donor, collected from the stem cell graft. The chain carries TRBV18 and TRBJ2-1, with D maybe TRBD2 (5 bases). The CDR3 protein is CASSLSAQRNNEQFF. CDR3 bases: TGTGCCAGCTCCCTCTCTGCTCAGCGGAACAATGAGCAGTTCTTC.